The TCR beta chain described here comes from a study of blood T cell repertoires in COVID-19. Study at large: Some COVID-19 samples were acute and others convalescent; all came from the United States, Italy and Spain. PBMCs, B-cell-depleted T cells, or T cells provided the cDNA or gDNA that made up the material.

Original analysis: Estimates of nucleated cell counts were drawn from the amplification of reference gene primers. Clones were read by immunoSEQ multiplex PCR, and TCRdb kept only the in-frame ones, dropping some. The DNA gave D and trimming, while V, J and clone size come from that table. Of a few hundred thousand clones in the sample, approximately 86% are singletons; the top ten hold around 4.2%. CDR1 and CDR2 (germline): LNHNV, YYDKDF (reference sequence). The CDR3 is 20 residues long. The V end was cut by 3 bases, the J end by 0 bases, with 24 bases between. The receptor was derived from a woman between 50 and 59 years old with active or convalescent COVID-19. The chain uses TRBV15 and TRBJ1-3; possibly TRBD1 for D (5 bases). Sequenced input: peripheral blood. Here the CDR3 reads CATSSVSQGSLLDSGNTIYF. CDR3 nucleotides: TGTGCCACCAGCAGCGTATCCCAGGGTTCTCTGTTGGACTCTGGAAACACCATATATTTT.